This T cell receptor beta chain was observed in a study of blood T cells in healthy people across ages. Healthy Russian Caucasian donors spanned ages roughly 6 to 100 years. Ten or more counts support this clonotype. No antigen is known for it. General study points: As age increased, TCR beta diversity per million T cells fell in a roughly linear fashion.

Through a sample-barcoded 5' primer and a J-beta primer mix, a second PCR was run for roughly 7 to 12 cycles. Per sample, CDR3-containing paired-end reads numbered at least 2.5 million. TCRdb processed the 5' RACE reads anew with MiXCR; each CDR3 protein has one entry. The data show 870,000 or so distinct CDR3 sequences, under 35% seen once. CDR1 and CDR2 (germline): SGHTA, FQGNSA. CDR3 length: 13 amino acids. V lost 5 bases and J lost 12; bases outside the gene matches: 10. Source material: blood. This receptor was obtained from a woman of 80 years or more in good health. The gene calls are TRBV7-2 and TRBJ2-1; 7 nucleotides line up with TRBD1. CDR3 bases: TGTGCCAGCAGCCCCCAGCGACAGGGATGGCAGTTCTTC. Residues: CASSPQRQGWQFF.